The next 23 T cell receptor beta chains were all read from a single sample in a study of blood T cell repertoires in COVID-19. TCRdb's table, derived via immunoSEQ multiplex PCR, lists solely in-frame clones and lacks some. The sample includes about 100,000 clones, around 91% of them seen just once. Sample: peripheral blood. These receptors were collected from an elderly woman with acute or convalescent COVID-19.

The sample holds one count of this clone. The CDR3: CAWSTGSGPNEQFF. For the CDR3, the DNA is TGTGCCTGGTCGACAGGGTCGGGGCCCAATGAGCAGTTCTTC. The gene calls are TRBV30 and TRBJ2-1; 7 positions agree with TRBD1. Germline loops: CDR1 GTSNPN, CDR2 SVGIG (reference sequence). The CDR3 spans 14 residues. Germline trimming cut 5 bases from V and 6 bases from J; bases unmatched to any gene: 10.

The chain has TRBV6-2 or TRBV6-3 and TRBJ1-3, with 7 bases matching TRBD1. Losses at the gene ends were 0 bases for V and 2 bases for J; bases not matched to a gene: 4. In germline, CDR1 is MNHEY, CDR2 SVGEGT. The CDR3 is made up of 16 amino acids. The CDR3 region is CASSYSQGNPGNTIYF. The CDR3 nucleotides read TGTGCCAGCAGTTACTCACAGGGGAATCCTGGAAACACCATATATTTT.

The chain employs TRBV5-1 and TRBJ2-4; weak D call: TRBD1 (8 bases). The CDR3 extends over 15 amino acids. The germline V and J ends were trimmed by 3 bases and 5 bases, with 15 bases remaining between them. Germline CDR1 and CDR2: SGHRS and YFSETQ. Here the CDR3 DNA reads TGCGCCAGCAGCTCGACAGGGGAGGGCCAAAACATTCAGTACTTC. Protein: CASSSTGEGQNIQYF.

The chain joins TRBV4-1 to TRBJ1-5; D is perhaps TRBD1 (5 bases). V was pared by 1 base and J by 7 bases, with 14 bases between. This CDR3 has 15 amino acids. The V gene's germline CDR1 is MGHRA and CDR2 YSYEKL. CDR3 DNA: TGCGCCAGCAGCCAAGCCCGCGGGGCTGGCCAGCCCCAGCATTTT. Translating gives CASSQARGAGQPQHF.

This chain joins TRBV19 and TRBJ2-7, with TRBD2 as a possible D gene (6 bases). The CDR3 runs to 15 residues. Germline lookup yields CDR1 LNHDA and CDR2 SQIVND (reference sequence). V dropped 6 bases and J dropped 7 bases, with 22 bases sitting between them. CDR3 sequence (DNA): TGTGCCAGTAGCCAGATAGGAGGGGCTCGTCGAGAGCAGTACTTC. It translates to CASSQIGGARREQYF.

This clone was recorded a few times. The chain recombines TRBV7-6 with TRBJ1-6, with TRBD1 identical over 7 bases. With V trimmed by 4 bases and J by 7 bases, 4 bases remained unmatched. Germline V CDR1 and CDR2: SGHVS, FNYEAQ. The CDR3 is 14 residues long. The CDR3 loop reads CASSSTGSNSPLHF. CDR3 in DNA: TGTGCCAGCAGCTCGACAGGGTCCAATTCACCCCTCCACTTT.

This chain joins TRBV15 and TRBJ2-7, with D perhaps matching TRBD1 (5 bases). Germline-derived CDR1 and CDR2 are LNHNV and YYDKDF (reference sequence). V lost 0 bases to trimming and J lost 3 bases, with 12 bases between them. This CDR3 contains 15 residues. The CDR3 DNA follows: TGTGCCACCAGCAGAGATCCGCCAGGGTACTACGAGCAGTACTTC. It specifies CATSRDPPGYYEQYF. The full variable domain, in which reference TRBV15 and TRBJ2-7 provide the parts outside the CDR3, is DAMVIQNPRYQVTQFGKPVTLSCSQTLNHNVMYWYQQKSSQAPKLLFHYYDKDFNNEADTPDNFQSRRPNTSFCFLDIRSPGLGDTAMYLCATSRDPPGYYEQYFGPGTRLTVT.

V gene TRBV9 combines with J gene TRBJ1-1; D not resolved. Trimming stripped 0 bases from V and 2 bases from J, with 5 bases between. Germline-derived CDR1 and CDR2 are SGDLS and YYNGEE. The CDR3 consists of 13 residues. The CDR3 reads CASSVASNTEAFF. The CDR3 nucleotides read TGTGCCAGCAGCGTAGCCAGTAACACTGAAGCTTTCTTT.

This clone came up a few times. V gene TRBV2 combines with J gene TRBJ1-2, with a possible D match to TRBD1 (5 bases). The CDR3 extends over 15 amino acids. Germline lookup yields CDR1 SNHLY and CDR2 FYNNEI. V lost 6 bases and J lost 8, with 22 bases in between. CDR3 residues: CASRGGASALKGYTF. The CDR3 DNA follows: TGTGCCAGCAGGGGGGGTGCCAGCGCTCTTAAAGGCTACACCTTC.

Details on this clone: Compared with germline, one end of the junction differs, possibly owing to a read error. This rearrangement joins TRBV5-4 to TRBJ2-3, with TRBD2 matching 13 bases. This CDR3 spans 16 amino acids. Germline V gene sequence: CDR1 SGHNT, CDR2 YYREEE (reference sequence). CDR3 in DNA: TGTGCCAGCAGCCCCAGGACTAGCGGGGGCACCGATACGCAGTATTTT. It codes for CASSPRTSGGTDTQYF.

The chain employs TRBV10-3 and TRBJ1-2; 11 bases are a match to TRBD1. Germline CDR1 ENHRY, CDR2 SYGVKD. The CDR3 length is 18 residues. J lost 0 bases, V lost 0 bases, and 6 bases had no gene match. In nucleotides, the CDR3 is TGTGCCATCAGTGAGTCAGGGACAGGGGGACTCCCTAACTATGGCTACACCTTC. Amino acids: CAISESGTGGLPNYGYTF.

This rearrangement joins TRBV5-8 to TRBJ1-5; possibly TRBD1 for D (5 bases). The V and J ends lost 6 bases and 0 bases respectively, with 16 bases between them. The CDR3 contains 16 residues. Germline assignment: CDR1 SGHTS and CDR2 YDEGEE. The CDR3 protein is CASINRQYNSNQPQHF. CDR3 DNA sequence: TGTGCCAGCATCAACCGACAGTACAATAGCAATCAGCCCCAGCATTTT.

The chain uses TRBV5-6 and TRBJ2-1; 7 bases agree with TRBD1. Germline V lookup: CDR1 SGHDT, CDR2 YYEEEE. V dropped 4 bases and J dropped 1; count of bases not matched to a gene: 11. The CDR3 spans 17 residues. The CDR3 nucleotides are TGTGCCAGCAGCCCCCCATGGGACAGAACATCCTACAATGAGCAGTTCTTC. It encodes CASSPPWDRTSYNEQFF.

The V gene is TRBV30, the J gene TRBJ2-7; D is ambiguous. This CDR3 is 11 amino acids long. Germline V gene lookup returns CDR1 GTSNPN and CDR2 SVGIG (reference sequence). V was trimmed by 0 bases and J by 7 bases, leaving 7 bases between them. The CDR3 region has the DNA TGTGCCTGGAGTGTTATCAGTGAGCAGTACTTC. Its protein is CAWSVISEQYF.

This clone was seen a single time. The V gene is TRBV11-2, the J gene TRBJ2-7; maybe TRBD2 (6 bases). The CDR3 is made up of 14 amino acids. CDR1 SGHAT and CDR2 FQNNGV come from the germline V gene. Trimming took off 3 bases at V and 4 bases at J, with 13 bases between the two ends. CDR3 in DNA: TGTGCCAGCAGCTTGGGGGGAGATGGTTACGAGCAGTACTTC. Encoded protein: CASSLGGDGYEQYF.

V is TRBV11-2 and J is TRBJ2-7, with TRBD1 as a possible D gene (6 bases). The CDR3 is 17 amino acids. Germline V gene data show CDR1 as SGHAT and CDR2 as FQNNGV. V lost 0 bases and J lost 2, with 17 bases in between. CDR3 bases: TGTGCCAGCAGCTTAGAGCTGAAGAACAGGGAGCCCTACGAGCAGTACTTC. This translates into CASSLELKNREPYEQYF.

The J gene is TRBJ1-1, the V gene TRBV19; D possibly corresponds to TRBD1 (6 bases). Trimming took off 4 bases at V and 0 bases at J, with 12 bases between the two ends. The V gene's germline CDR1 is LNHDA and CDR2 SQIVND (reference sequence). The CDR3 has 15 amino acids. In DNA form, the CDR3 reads TGTGCCAGTAGTACGACATGGACAGTGAACACTGAAGCTTTCTTT. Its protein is CASSTTWTVNTEAFF. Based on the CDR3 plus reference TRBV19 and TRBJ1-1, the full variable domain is DGGITQSPKYLFRKEGQNVTLSCEQNLNHDAMYWYRQDPGQGLRLIYYSQIVNDFQKGDIAEGYSVSREKKESFPLTVTSAQKNPTAFYLCASSTTWTVNTEAFFGQGTRLTVV.

CDR3 coding DNA: TGTGCCATCAGTGACAGAATAAACACTGAAGCTTTCTTT. Translating gives CAISDRINTEAFF. The V and J genes are TRBV10-3 and TRBJ1-1, with no clear D. From germline, CDR1 is ENHRY and CDR2 SYGVKD. This CDR3 has 13 amino acids. Trimming shortened V by 3 bases and J by 2 bases, and 7 bases separated the two germline ends.

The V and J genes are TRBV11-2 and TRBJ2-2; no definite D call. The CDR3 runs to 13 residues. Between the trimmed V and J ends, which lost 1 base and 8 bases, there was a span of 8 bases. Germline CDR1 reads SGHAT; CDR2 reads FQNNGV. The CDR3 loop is CASSLVMAGELFF. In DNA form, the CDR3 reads TGTGCCAGCAGCTTAGTAATGGCAGGGGAGCTGTTTTTT.

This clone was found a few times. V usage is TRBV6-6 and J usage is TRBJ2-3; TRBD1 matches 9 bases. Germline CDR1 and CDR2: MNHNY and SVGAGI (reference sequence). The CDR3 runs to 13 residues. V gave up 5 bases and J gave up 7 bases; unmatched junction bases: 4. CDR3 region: CASSPGTGHTQYF. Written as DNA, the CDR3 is TGTGCCAGCAGTCCCGGGACAGGGCATACGCAGTATTTT.

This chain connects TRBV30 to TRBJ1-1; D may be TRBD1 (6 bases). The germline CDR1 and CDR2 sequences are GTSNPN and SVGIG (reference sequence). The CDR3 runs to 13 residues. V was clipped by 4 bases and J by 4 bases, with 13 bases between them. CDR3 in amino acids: CAWNIRGGTEAFF. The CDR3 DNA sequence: TGTGCCTGGAATATCAGGGGTGGCACTGAAGCTTTCTTT. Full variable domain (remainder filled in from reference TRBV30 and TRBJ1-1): SQTIHQWPATLVQPVGSPLSLECTVEGTSNPNLYWYRQAAGRGLQLLFYSVGIGQISSEVPQNLSASRPQDRQFILSSKKLLLSDSGFYLCAWNIRGGTEAFFGQGTRLTVV.

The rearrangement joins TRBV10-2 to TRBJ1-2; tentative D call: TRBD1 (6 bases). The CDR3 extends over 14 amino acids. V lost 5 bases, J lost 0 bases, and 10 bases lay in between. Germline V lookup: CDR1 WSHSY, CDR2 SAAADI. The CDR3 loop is CASSPGVPNYGYTF. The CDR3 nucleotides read TGCGCCAGCAGTCCAGGGGTTCCTAACTATGGCTACACCTTC.

The CDR3 region is CATSDQTGTTYNEQFF. CDR3 coding DNA: TGTGCCACCAGTGATCAAACCGGGACAACTTACAATGAGCAGTTCTTC. V and J are TRBV24-1 and TRBJ2-1; D might be TRBD1 (6 bases). Germline assignment: CDR1 KGHDR and CDR2 SFDVKD. The ends were cut back, 3 bases at V and 4 bases at J, with 15 bases in the middle. The CDR3 sequence is 16 residues long.